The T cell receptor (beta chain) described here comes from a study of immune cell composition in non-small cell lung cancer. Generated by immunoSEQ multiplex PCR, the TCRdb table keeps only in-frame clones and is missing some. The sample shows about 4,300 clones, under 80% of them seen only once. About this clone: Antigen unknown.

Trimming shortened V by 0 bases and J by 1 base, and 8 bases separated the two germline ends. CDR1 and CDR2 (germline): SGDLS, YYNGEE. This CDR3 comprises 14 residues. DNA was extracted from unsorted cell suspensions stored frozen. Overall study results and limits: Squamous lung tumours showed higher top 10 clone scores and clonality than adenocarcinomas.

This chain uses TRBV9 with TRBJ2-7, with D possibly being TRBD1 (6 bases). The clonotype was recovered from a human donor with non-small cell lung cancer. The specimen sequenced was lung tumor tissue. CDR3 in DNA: TGTGCCAGCAGCGTAGTTGGACAGTCCTACGAGCAGTACTTC. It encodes CASSVVGQSYEQYF.